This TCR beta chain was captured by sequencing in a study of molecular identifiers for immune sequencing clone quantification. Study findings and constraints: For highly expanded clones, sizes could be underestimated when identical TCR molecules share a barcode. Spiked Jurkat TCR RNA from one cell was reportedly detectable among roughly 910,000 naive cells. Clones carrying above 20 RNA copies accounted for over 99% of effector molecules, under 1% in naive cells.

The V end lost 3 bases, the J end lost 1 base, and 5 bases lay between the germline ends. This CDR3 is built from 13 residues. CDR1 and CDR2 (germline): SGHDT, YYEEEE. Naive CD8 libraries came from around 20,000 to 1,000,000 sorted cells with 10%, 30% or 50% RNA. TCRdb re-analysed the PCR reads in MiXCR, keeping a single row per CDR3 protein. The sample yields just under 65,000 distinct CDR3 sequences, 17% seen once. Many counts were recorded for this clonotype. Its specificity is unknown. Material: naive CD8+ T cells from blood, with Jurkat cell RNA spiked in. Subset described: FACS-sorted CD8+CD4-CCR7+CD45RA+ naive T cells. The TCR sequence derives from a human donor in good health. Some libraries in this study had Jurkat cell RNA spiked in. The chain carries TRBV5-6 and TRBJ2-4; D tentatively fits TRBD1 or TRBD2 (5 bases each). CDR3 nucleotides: TGTGCCAGCAGCTGGGGGGCCAAAAACATTCAGTACTTC. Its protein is CASSWGAKNIQYF.